This entry lists 10 T cell receptor beta chains sequenced from one sample in a study of T-cell reconstitution after alpha-beta-depleted transplantation in children. Preparation of the TCRbeta library used unique molecular identifiers. MiXCR was run by TCRdb on the PCR reads, yielding one entry per CDR3 protein. The sample consists of about 160,000 distinct CDR3 sequences, roughly 11% of them appearing once. Sequencing was performed on PBMCs, taken before TCRalphabeta/CD19-depleted stem cell transplant. These receptors came from a boy between 2 and 10 years old with acute myeloid leukemia, due to receive a stem cell transplant.

This chain uses TRBV7-9 with TRBJ2-7; weak D call: TRBD2 (5 bases). The V gene lost 8 bases and the J gene lost 4 bases, with 15 bases spanning the gap. The germline CDR1 and CDR2 sequences are SEHNR and FQNEAQ (reference sequence). The CDR3 is 13 residues long. The CDR3 nucleotides read TGTGCCAGCTGCCCGGAGGAATCATACGAGCAGTACGTC. Its translation is CASCPEESYEQYV.

This clonotype was recorded at least ten times. The chain carries TRBV20-1 and TRBJ1-4, with D uncertain. This CDR3 spans 13 amino acids. V was clipped by 3 bases and J by 2 bases, with 7 bases between them. Looked up from germline, CDR1 is DFQATT and CDR2 is SNEGSKA (reference sequence). CDR3 DNA: TGCAGTGCTAGTAAGAGCACTAATGAAAAACTGTTTTTT. Amino acids: CSASKSTNEKLFF.

This clonotype was counted ten times or more. This chain connects TRBV9 to TRBJ2-3; weak D call: TRBD2 (5 bases). This CDR3 region has 13 residues. Per the germline V gene, CDR1 is SGDLS and CDR2 is YYNGEE. V dropped 3 bases and J dropped 1 base, with 6 bases sitting between them. CDR3 residues: CASSAGGTDTQYF. The DNA of the CDR3 is TGTGCCAGCAGCGCCGGGGGCACAGATACGCAGTATTTT.

This clonotype was counted many times. The chain employs TRBV5-1 and TRBJ2-1; possibly TRBD1 for D (6 bases). There are 15 residues in the CDR3. Germline loops: CDR1 SGHRS, CDR2 YFSETQ. Trimming cost V 0 bases and J 4 bases, with 11 bases left between them. CDR3 sequence reads: CASSLGRTEYNEQFF. CDR3 in DNA: TGCGCCAGCAGCTTGGGTCGGACAGAATACAATGAGCAGTTCTTC.

This clonotype showed up many times. A read error may produce the germline difference seen at one junction end. The J gene is TRBJ2-3, the V gene TRBV7-9, with D possibly called TRBD1 or TRBD2 (5 bases each). There are 14 residues in the CDR3. In germline, CDR1 is SEHNR, CDR2 FQNEAQ (reference sequence). The CDR3 here is CASSPPRDAERVNF. CDR3 nucleotide sequence: TGTGCCAGCAGCCCCCCCCGGGACGCCGAACGGGTGAATTTT.

Many counts were recorded for this clonotype. The chain couples TRBV7-2 to TRBJ1-3; 7 bases line up with TRBD1. CDR3 length: 14 residues. With V trimmed by 5 bases and J by 1 base, 2 bases remained unmatched. Per germline, CDR1 SGHTA and CDR2 FQGNSA. In nucleotides, the CDR3 is TGTGCCAGCAGCCCGACAGGGTCTGGAAACACCATATATTTT. This gives the protein CASSPTGSGNTIYF.

About this clonotype: Possible read error: a much larger clone is one base away. The chain carries TRBV15 and TRBJ1-3, with no clear D. The CDR3 extends over 14 amino acids. Germline V gene lookup returns CDR1 LNHNV and CDR2 YYDKDF (reference sequence). CDR3 sequence: CATSRGDSGNTLYF. CDR3 DNA: TGTGCCACCAGCAGAGGTGACTCTGGAAACACCTTATATTTT.

The J gene is TRBJ2-1, the V gene TRBV19; 8 nucleotides match TRBD2. The V gene's germline CDR1 is LNHDA and CDR2 SQIVND (reference sequence). V dropped 4 bases and J dropped 7; count of bases not matched to a gene: 6. The CDR3 length is 14 residues. Here the CDR3 reads CASSTREGGNEQFF. DNA of the CDR3: TGTGCCAGTAGTACCCGGGAGGGGGGTAATGAGCAGTTCTTC.

This clonotype was detected ten times or more. The chain is built from TRBV19 and TRBJ2-1; D gene uncertain. With 6 bases removed from V and 2 bases from J, the gap between germline ends came to 14 bases. This CDR3 is 15 amino acids long. Germline lookup yields CDR1 LNHDA and CDR2 SQIVND (reference sequence). CDR3 coding DNA: TGTGCCAGTAGGGACGGAAGTGTTACCTACAATGAGCAGTTCTTC. Protein: CASRDGSVTYNEQFF.

The table lists this clonotype with many counts. The V and J genes are TRBV15 and TRBJ1-1; no reliable D call. The germline CDR1 and CDR2 sequences are LNHNV and YYDKDF (reference sequence). The germline V and J ends were trimmed by 4 bases and 4 bases, with 16 bases remaining between them. This CDR3 spans 15 amino acids. CDR3 protein: CATSTTAGEGTEAFF. DNA for the CDR3: TGTGCCACCAGCACTACCGCTGGGGAGGGCACTGAAGCTTTCTTT. Full variable domain (rest looked up from reference TRBV15 and TRBJ1-1): DAMVIQNPRYQVTQFGKPVTLSCSQTLNHNVMYWYQQKSSQAPKLLFHYYDKDFNNEADTPDNFQSRRPNTSFCFLDIRSPGLGDTAMYLCATSTTAGEGTEAFFGQGTRLTVV.